This entry lists 8 T cell receptor beta chains sequenced from one sample in a study of blood T cell repertoires in COVID-19 (TCRdb year 2020). The library was obtained by the immunoSEQ multiplex PCR assay. Not all clones reach the TCRdb copy of this immuneACCESS table, which keeps in-frame sequences only. Checked studies attribute under half of the gap to unresolved V genes and leave the rest unexplained. This sample lists about 93,000 clones; roughly 90% were detected once. Less than 2% of the sample rests with the top ten. Specimen: peripheral blood. These receptors all stem from a human donor with active COVID-19. The donor label of this sample is uncertain.

This clone was observed a single time. This sequence joins TRBV7-9 and TRBJ2-3; 9 nucleotides align to TRBD2. V was clipped by 5 bases and J by 2 bases; unmatched bases: 8. This CDR3 is 16 amino acids long. CDR1 and CDR2 from the germline V gene are SEHNR and FQNEAQ (reference sequence). The CDR3 sequence: CASSRKRGENTDTQYF. The CDR3 DNA follows: TGTGCCAGCAGCCGAAAGCGGGGGGAGAACACAGATACGCAGTATTTT.

The chain links TRBV15 to TRBJ2-1, with TRBD2 matching over 8 bases. The CDR3 consists of 18 residues. Trimming removed 4 bases from V and 2 bases from J; junction bases left unmatched: 13. The germline V gene encodes CDR1 LNHNV and CDR2 YYDKDF (reference sequence). The DNA of the CDR3 is TGTGCCACCAGCACCCCGGGACTAGTGATGGGGACCTACAATGAGCAGTTCTTC. It encodes CATSTPGLVMGTYNEQFF.

This rearrangement joins TRBV10-2 to TRBJ1-5, with unresolved D. This CDR3 is built from 16 residues. The V gene lost 2 bases and the J gene lost 2 bases, with 13 bases spanning the gap. Germline-derived CDR1 and CDR2 are WSHSY and SAAADI. The CDR3 is CASSEVPGGGNQPQHF. The CDR3 DNA sequence: TGCGCCAGCAGTGAGGTGCCCGGCGGGGGCAATCAGCCCCAGCATTTT.

The genes are TRBV19 and TRBJ2-3; 8 bases agree with TRBD1. From germline, CDR1 is LNHDA and CDR2 SQIVND (reference sequence). The CDR3 runs 14 residues. The J segment lost 0 bases and the V segment lost 8 bases, leaving 4 bases of the junction unmatched. CDR3 sequence: CASQTGGSTDTQYF. Here the CDR3 DNA reads TGTGCCAGTCAAACAGGGGGGAGCACAGATACGCAGTATTTT.

V and J are TRBV7-2 and TRBJ1-1; D gene unclear. CDR1 and CDR2 (germline): SGHTA, FQGNSA. V shed 3 bases and J shed 0 bases, with 11 bases lying between them. The CDR3 totals 15 residues. The CDR3 DNA is TGTGCCAGCAGCTTCGCCGGGTGGGTGAACACTGAAGCTTTCTTT. This translates into CASSFAGWVNTEAFF. Full variable domain (rest looked up from reference TRBV7-2 and TRBJ1-1): GAGVSQSPSNKVTEKGKDVELRCDPISGHTALYWYRQSLGQGLEFLIYFQGNSAPDKSGLPSDRFSAERTGGSVSTLTIQRTQQEDSAVYLCASSFAGWVNTEAFFGQGTRLTVV.

Here the CDR3 DNA reads TGTGCCAGCAGCTTAGGATCGGGGAAGAACACTGAAGCTTTCTTT. Translation gives CASSLGSGKNTEAFF. The genes are TRBV13 and TRBJ1-1; D gene unclear. Trimming pared 0 bases from V and 1 base from J, leaving 9 bases between. The CDR3 sequence is 15 residues long. Germline V gene sequence: CDR1 PRHDT, CDR2 FYEKMQ (reference sequence).

This clone appeared once. This chain links TRBV3-1 (or the pseudogene TRBV3-2) with TRBJ1-6; D is perhaps TRBD1 (6 bases). V was cut by 3 bases and J by 3 bases, with 6 bases left in between. Germline CDR1 LGHDT, CDR2 YNNKEL (reference sequence). The CDR3 totals 14 residues. In nucleotides, the CDR3 is TGTGCCAGCAGCCAGACAGGCTATAATTCACCCCTCCACTTT. It specifies CASSQTGYNSPLHF.

The V gene is TRBV28, the J gene TRBJ2-2, with 7 bases fitting TRBD1. The V and J ends lost 6 bases and 2 bases, in that order; junction bases with no gene match: 9. This CDR3 is built from 16 residues. CDR1 is MDHEN, CDR2 SYDVKM, per germline. CDR3 residues: CASSPHRGPNTGELFF. The CDR3 nucleotides are TGTGCCAGCAGCCCACACAGGGGACCAAACACCGGGGAGCTGTTTTTT.